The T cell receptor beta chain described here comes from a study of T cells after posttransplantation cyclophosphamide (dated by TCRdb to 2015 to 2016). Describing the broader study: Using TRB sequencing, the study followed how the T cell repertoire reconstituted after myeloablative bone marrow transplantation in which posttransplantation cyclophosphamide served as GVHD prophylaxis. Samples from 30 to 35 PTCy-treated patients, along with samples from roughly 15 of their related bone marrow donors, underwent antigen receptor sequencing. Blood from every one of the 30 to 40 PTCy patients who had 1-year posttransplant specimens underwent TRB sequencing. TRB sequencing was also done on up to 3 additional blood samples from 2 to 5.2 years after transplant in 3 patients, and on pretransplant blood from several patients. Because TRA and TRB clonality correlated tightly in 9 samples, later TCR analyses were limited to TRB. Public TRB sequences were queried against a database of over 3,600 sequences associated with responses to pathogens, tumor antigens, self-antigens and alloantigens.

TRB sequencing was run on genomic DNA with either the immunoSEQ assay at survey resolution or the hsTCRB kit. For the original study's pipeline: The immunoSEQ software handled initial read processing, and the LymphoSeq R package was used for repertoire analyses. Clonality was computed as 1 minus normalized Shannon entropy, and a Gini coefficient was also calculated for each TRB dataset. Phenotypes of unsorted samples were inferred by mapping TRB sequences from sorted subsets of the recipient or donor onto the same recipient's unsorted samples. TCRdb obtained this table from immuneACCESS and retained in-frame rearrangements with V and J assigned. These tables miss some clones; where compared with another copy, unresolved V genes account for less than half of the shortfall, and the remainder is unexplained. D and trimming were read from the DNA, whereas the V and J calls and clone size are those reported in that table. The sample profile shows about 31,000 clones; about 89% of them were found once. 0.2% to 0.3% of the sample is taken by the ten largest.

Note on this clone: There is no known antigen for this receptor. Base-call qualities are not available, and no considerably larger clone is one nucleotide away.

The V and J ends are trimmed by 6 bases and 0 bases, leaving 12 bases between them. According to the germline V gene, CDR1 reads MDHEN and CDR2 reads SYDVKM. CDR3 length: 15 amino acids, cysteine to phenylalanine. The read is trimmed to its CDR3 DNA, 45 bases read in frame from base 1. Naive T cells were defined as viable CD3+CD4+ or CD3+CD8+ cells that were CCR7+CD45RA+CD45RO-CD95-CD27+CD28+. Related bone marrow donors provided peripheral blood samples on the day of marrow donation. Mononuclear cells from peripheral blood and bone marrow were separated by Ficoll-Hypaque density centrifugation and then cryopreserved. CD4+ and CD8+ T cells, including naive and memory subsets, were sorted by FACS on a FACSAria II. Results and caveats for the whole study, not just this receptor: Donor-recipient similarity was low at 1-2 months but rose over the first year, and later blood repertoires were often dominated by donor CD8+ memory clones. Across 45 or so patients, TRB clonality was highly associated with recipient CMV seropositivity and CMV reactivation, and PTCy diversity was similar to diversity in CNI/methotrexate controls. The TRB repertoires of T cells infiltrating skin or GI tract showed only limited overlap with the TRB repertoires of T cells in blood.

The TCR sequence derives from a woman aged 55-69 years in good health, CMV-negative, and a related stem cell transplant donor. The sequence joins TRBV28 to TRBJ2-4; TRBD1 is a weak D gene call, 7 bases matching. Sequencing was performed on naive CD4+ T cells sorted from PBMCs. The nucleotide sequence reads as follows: TGTGCCAGCAGCCAGGGGGGACTAGCCAAAAACATTCAGTACTTC. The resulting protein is CASSQGGLAKNIQYF.